What follows are 28 T cell receptor beta chains derived from one specimen sequenced in a study of cytomegalovirus exposure and HLA in healthy donors (dated by TCRdb to about 2017). To prepare the library, the immunoSEQ multiplex PCR assay was applied. For the multiplex PCR, a mixture combining 60 forward primers for TCR Vbeta segments and 13 reverse primers for TCR Jbeta segments was used. As stored in TCRdb, this immuneACCESS dataset retains in-frame rearrangements with V and J assigned. A fraction of the clones does not appear; measured against another copy, unresolved V genes explain less than half of the discrepancy, and the remainder lacks a known reason. The sample table contains about 200,000 clones; only one count was recorded for around 75% of them. The ten largest clones take up 0.39% of the sample. Material: PBMCs. These receptors were taken from a male donor in good health and CMV-seropositive.

This chain uses TRBV6-5 with TRBJ2-1; D is unresolved. The CDR3 has 15 amino acids. In germline, CDR1 is MNHEY, CDR2 SVGAGI. Trimming shortened V by 6 bases and J by 2 bases, and 14 bases separated the two germline ends. The CDR3 loop is CASSQTEMAYNEQFF. The CDR3 DNA follows: TGTGCCAGCAGCCAAACGGAGATGGCCTACAATGAGCAGTTCTTC.

This chain joins TRBV4-2 and TRBJ2-7; 8 bases are shared with TRBD1. Germline V gives CDR1 LGHNA, CDR2 YNFKEQ. CDR3 length: 14 amino acids. The V and J ends lost 1 base and 6 bases, in that order; junction bases with no gene match: 5. The CDR3 nucleotides read TGTGCCAGCAGCCAAGGACAGGGGATCCGCGAGCAGTACTTC. Translation: CASSQGQGIREQYF.

In its sample, this clone was seen a few times. The gene calls are TRBV5-1 and TRBJ1-1, with 7 positions matching TRBD1. The CDR3 has 14 residues. Germline CDR1 is SGHRS and CDR2 is YFSETQ. The junction had 7 bases not matched to a gene; V was cut back by 0 bases and J by 8 bases. CDR3 sequence reads: CASSLARGESEAFF. The DNA of the CDR3 is TGCGCCAGCAGCTTGGCCAGGGGGGAATCGGAAGCTTTCTTT.

V is TRBV18 and J is TRBJ2-5; 7 nucleotides line up with TRBD1. CDR3 size: 13 residues. Germline assignment: CDR1 KGHSH and CDR2 LQKENI. With 4 bases clipped from V and 5 bases from J, the junction kept 4 bases outside the gene matches. The CDR3, as DNA: TGTGCCAGCTCACTGACAGGGCGGGAGACCCAGTACTTC. Translation: CASSLTGRETQYF.

This clone showed up just a few times. V is TRBV5-4 and J is TRBJ2-7, with 8 bases lining up with TRBD2. This CDR3 is 14 amino acids long. Germline V lookup: CDR1 SGHNT, CDR2 YYREEE (reference sequence). Trimming removed 4 bases from V and 3 bases from J; junction bases left unmatched: 6. The CDR3 sequence is CASSPGGTYYEQYF. The CDR3 coding sequence is TGTGCCAGCAGCCCGGGGGGGACCTACTACGAGCAGTACTTC. Filled out from reference TRBV5-4 and TRBJ2-7, the complete variable domain reads ETGVTQSPTHLIKTRGQQVTLRCSSQSGHNTVSWYQQALGQGPQFIFQYYREEENGRGNFPPRFSGLQFPNYSSELNVNALELDDSALYLCASSPGGTYYEQYFGPGTRLTVT.

The chain recombines TRBV9 with TRBJ2-5, with 7 bases that match TRBD1. The germline V gene has CDR1 SGDLS and CDR2 YYNGEE. The CDR3 is made up of 16 amino acids. Trimming at V came to 2 bases and at J to 4 bases, leaving 11 bases not matched to a gene. The DNA for the CDR3 is TGTGCCAGCAGCGTCCGACCGGGACAGCGAGGAGAGACCCAGTACTTC. Translated, it gives CASSVRPGQRGETQYF.

Only a few counts were recorded for this clone. V gene TRBV6-5 combines with J gene TRBJ1-1; a possible D gene is TRBD1 (5 bases). Germline lookup yields CDR1 MNHEY and CDR2 SVGAGI. The CDR3 length is 14 residues. Deletions cut 5 bases from V and 5 bases from J, with 15 bases between. The CDR3, as DNA: TGTGCCAGCAGTCTCCTTGGGGGGGGTACTGAAGCTTTCTTT. The encoded protein is CASSLLGGGTEAFF.

The chain recombines TRBV6-5 with TRBJ1-2; TRBD1 might be the D (5 bases). The CDR3 contains 15 residues. Deletions cut 10 bases from V and 4 bases from J, with 22 bases between. Germline V gene lookup returns CDR1 MNHEY and CDR2 SVGAGI. CDR3 region: CATIPQGWLSYGYTF. CDR3 DNA: TGTGCCACGATCCCCCAGGGTTGGCTTTCCTATGGCTACACCTTC.

This rearrangement joins TRBV7-3 to TRBJ2-7; TRBD2 agrees at 10 bases. CDR3 length equals 16 residues. The ends lost 0 bases at V and 4 bases at J; junction bases unmatched: 6. The V gene's germline CDR1 is SGHTA and CDR2 FQGTGA. The CDR3 nucleotides read TGTGCCAGCAGCTTAACAGGGACTAGCGCGACTTACGAGCAGTACTTC. The encoded protein is CASSLTGTSATYEQYF.

CDR3 DNA: TGTGCCAGCAGTGAATGGACGGGAGTTGGAAACACCGGGGAGCTGTTTTTT. Amino acid sequence: CASSEWTGVGNTGELFF. The chain recombines TRBV2 with TRBJ2-2, with a tentative D call TRBD2 (6 bases). Germline V gene sequence: CDR1 SNHLY, CDR2 FYNNEI. V gave up 2 bases and J gave up 2 bases, with 15 bases separating them. The CDR3 runs 17 residues.

The rearrangement joins TRBV25-1 to TRBJ1-1; possibly TRBD1 for D (5 bases). This CDR3 has 15 amino acids. V dropped 6 bases and J dropped 2 bases, with 16 bases sitting between them. Germline V gives CDR1 MGHDK, CDR2 SYGVNS. CDR3 sequence (DNA): TGTGCCAGCAGGGGTAACCAGGGCTTAAACACTGAAGCTTTCTTT. This sequence encodes CASRGNQGLNTEAFF.

This clone was observed a handful of times. This chain joins TRBV5-1 and TRBJ2-7; 9 bases map to TRBD1. Germline CDR1 SGHRS, CDR2 YFSETQ. The CDR3 has 15 amino acids. With V trimmed by 3 bases and J by 2 bases, 6 bases remained unmatched. CDR3 DNA: TGCGCCAGCAGCTCGGGACAGGGCTCCCCCTACGAGCAGTACTTC. It yields the protein CASSSGQGSPYEQYF.

This clone is a singleton in its sample. The rearrangement joins TRBV6-1 to TRBJ2-5; 8 nucleotides line up with TRBD1. With 6 bases clipped from V and 5 bases from J, the junction kept 11 bases outside the gene matches. CDR1 is MNHNS and CDR2 is SASEGT in the germline V gene. This CDR3 is 15 amino acids long. CDR3 sequence (DNA): TGTGCCAGCAGACGGACAGGGAATTTGGGGGAGACCCAGTACTTC. Its translation: CASRRTGNLGETQYF.

The chain combines TRBV5-1 with TRBJ1-1; the D is unclear. The V gene's germline CDR1 is SGHRS and CDR2 YFSETQ. The CDR3 totals 15 residues. V gave up 4 bases and J gave up 7 bases, with 20 bases separating them. DNA for the CDR3: TGCGCCAGCAGCCCCGACATTACGGGGAGGATTGAAGCTTTCTTT. It specifies CASSPDITGRIEAFF.

The chain carries TRBV7-2 and TRBJ1-4; 8 bases line up with TRBD1. CDR1 and CDR2 from the germline V gene are SGHTA and FQGNSA. Unmatched junction bases numbered 2, after V lost 3 bases and J lost 2 bases. CDR3 length: 15 amino acids. CDR3 loop: CASSFSGGTNEKLFF. The CDR3, as DNA: TGTGCCAGCAGCTTCTCAGGGGGCACTAATGAAAAACTGTTTTTT.

The chain has TRBV2 and TRBJ1-2; D is uncertain. Per germline, CDR1 SNHLY and CDR2 FYNNEI. V lost 3 bases, J lost 7 bases, and 12 bases lay in between. The CDR3 spans 13 residues. CDR3 region: CASSEMGRVGYTF. CDR3 sequence (DNA): TGTGCCAGCAGTGAGATGGGGAGGGTTGGCTACACCTTC.

J is TRBJ1-4 and V is TRBV5-1; D is undetermined. Trimming cost V 4 bases and J 7 bases, with 17 bases left between them. Germline CDR1 SGHRS, CDR2 YFSETQ. This CDR3 contains 15 residues. The CDR3 loop is CASSPESGSSEKLFF. CDR3 DNA sequence: TGCGCCAGCAGCCCAGAGTCGGGGAGCAGTGAAAAACTGTTTTTT.

Details on this clone: The identical CDR3 is also encoded by other nucleotide sequences in the sample. The chain couples TRBV5-1 to TRBJ1-5; 8 bases agree with TRBD1. In germline, CDR1 is SGHRS, CDR2 YFSETQ. CDR3 length: 14 residues. V lost 2 bases, J lost 2 bases, and 0 bases stayed unmatched. The CDR3 loop reads CASSLQGGNQPQHF. In DNA form, the CDR3 reads TGCGCCAGCAGCTTACAGGGGGGCAATCAGCCCCAGCATTTT.

The chain recombines TRBV6-6 with TRBJ2-3; D gene unclear. With 0 bases removed from V and 2 bases from J, the gap between germline ends came to 6 bases. The CDR3 runs 14 residues. CDR1 and CDR2 (germline): MNHNY, SVGAGI (reference sequence). The CDR3 coding sequence is TGTGCCAGCAGTTACTCTGGGCCCACAGATACGCAGTATTTT. It translates to CASSYSGPTDTQYF.

The chain couples TRBV5-6 to TRBJ2-3; 14 nucleotides agree with TRBD2. This CDR3 comprises 17 residues. V was pared by 4 bases and J by 5 bases, with 9 bases of the junction left unmatched. CDR1 SGHDT and CDR2 YYEEEE come from the germline V gene. This chain's CDR3 is CASSPTTSGGAEDTQYF. The CDR3 region has the DNA TGTGCCAGCAGCCCGACGACTAGCGGGGGGGCGGAAGATACGCAGTATTTT. Supplemented by reference TRBV5-6 and TRBJ2-3, the full variable domain reads DAGVTQSPTHLIKTRGQQVTLRCSPKSGHDTVSWYQQALGQGPQFIFQYYEEEERQRGNFPDRFSGHQFPNYSSELNVNALLLGDSALYLCASSPTTSGGAEDTQYFGPGTRLTVL.

The chain has TRBV9 and TRBJ2-7; a weak D match, TRBD1 (5 bases). This CDR3 is 12 amino acids long. Trimming shortened V by 3 bases and J by 7 bases, and 11 bases separated the two germline ends. CDR1 and CDR2 from the germline V gene are SGDLS and YYNGEE. Here the CDR3 reads CASSEGPGEQYF. The DNA of the CDR3 is TGTGCCAGCAGCGAGGGGCCGGGTGAGCAGTACTTC.

The rearrangement uses TRBV6-4 and TRBJ1-6; 7 bases match TRBD1. The CDR3 covers 14 residues. Unmatched junction bases numbered 7, after V lost 5 bases and J lost 9 bases. Germline CDR1 is MRHNA and CDR2 is SNTAGT. CDR3 loop: CASSLQGSGSPLHF. As DNA, the CDR3 is TGTGCCAGCAGTCTACAGGGGAGCGGTTCACCCCTCCACTTT.

The J gene is TRBJ1-2, the V gene TRBV27; D is uncertain. Germline assignment: CDR1 MNHEY and CDR2 SMNVEV (reference sequence). V was clipped by 6 bases and J by 4 bases, with 15 bases between them. This CDR3 is 14 amino acids long. CDR3: CASSPRRRSYGYTF. The CDR3 DNA follows: TGTGCCAGCAGCCCCAGACGGAGGTCCTATGGCTACACCTTC.

The V call is TRBV11-2, the J call TRBJ2-2; D call uncertain. V was trimmed by 3 bases and J by 3 bases, leaving 5 bases between them. CDR3 size: 13 residues. Per the germline V gene, CDR1 is SGHAT and CDR2 is FQNNGV. The CDR3 bases are TGTGCCAGCAGCTTTTCTGACACCGGGGAGCTGTTTTTT. Its protein is CASSFSDTGELFF.

This clone was seen a few times. This chain links TRBV29-1 with TRBJ1-2, with D unclear. The CDR3 loop spans 14 amino acids. Trimming pared 4 bases from V and 6 bases from J, leaving 18 bases between. CDR1 SQVTM and CDR2 ANQGSEA come from the germline V gene. The CDR3 is CSVGEGTFKDGYTF. The CDR3 nucleotides are TGCAGCGTTGGGGAGGGTACTTTCAAGGATGGCTACACCTTC.

This clone is labeled medium-sized. A junction end diverges from the germline sequence, so it may reflect a read error. The chain employs TRBV4-2 and TRBJ2-7; 9 positions agree with TRBD2. The germline CDR1 and CDR2 sequences are LGHNA and YNFKEQ. CDR3 length: 16 residues. CDR3 sequence (DNA): TGTGCCAGCAGGCAAGGTATTAGCGGGAGCAAGAACGAGCAGTACTTC. The encoded protein is CASRQGISGSKNEQYF.

In DNA, the CDR3 is TGTGCCAGTAGTATACGATCGGGAGATTATAACTATGGCTACACCTTC. It is translated as CASSIRSGDYNYGYTF. V is TRBV19 and J is TRBJ1-2; D not certain. This CDR3 is 16 amino acids long. V gave up 2 bases and J gave up 1 base, with 14 bases separating them. CDR1 is LNHDA, CDR2 SQIVND, per germline (reference sequence).

V and J are TRBV6-1 and TRBJ1-5, with D possibly matching TRBD1 (5 bases). Germline CDR1 and CDR2: MNHNS and SASEGT. The CDR3 extends over 16 amino acids. V dropped 2 bases and J dropped 1 base, with 12 bases sitting between them. CDR3 nucleotide sequence: TGTGCCAGCAGTGAACGTAAAGGGGTCAGCAATCAGCCCCAGCATTTT. Residues: CASSERKGVSNQPQHF.